This T cell receptor (beta chain) derives from a study of regulatory dendritic cells for organ transplantation. Germline V CDR1 and CDR2: MGHRA, YSYEKL. V trimming: 3 bases; J trimming: 7 bases; junction bases outside the gene matches: 19. CDR3 length: 19 amino acids. This clone showed up just a few times. Method: immunoSEQ multiplex PCR; TCRdb's copy keeps in-frame clones and lacks some. The sample records 20,000 to 25,000 clones, roughly 69% being singletons. The sequence was collected from a human donor in good health. Sequencing was done on a sample of memory CD4+ T cells from blood. Subset denoted: CD45RO+ memory T cells. The chain has TRBV4-1 and TRBJ2-2; 8 bases map to TRBD2. This CDR3 is CASSQHAAGGAYSNGELFF. The CDR3 DNA sequence: TGCGCCAGCAGCCAGCACGCCGCGGGGGGCGCATACTCGAACGGGGAGCTGTTTTTT.